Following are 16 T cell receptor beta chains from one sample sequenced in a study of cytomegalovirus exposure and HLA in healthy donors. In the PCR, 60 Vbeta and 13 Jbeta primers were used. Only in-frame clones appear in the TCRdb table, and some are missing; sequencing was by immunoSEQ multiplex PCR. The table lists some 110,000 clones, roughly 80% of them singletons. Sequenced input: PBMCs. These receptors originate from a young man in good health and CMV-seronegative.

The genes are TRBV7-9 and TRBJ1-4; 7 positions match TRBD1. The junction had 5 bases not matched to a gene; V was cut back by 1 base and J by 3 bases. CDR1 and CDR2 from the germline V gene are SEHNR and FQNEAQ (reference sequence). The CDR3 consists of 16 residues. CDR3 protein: CASSLGVQGSNEKLFF. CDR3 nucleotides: TGTGCCAGCAGCTTAGGCGTACAGGGGTCTAATGAAAAACTGTTTTTT.

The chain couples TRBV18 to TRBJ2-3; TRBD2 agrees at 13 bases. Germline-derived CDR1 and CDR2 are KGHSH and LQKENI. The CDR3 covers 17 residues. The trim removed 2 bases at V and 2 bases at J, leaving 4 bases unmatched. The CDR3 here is CASSPYGLAGDTDTQYF. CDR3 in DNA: TGTGCCAGCTCACCATATGGACTAGCGGGGGACACAGATACGCAGTATTTT.

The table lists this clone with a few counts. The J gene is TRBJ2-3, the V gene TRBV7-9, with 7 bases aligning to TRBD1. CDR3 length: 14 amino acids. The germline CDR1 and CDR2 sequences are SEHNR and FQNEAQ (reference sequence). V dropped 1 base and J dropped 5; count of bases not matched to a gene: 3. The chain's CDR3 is CASSLEAGGDTQYF. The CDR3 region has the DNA TGTGCCAGCAGCTTAGAGGCAGGGGGAGATACGCAGTATTTT. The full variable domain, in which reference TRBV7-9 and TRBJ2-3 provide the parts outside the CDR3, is DTGVSQNPRHKITKRGQNVTFRCDPISEHNRLYWYRQTLGQGPEFLTYFQNEAQLEKSRLLSDRFSAERPKGSFSTLEIQRTEQGDSAMYLCASSLEAGGDTQYFGPGTRLTVL.

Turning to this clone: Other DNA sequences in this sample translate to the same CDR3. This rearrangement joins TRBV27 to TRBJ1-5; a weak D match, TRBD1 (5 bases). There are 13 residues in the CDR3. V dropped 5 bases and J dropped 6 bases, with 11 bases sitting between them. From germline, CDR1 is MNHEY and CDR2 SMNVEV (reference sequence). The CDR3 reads CASSLGRGQPQHF. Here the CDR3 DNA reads TGTGCCAGCAGTCTGGGTAGGGGTCAGCCCCAGCATTTT.

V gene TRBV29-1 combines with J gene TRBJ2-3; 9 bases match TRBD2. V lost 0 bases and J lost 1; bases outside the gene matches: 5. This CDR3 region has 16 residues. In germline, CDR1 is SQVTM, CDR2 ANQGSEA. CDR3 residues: CSVEEGSGGRTDTQYF. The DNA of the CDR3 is TGCAGCGTTGAAGAGGGAAGCGGGGGGCGCACAGATACGCAGTATTTT.

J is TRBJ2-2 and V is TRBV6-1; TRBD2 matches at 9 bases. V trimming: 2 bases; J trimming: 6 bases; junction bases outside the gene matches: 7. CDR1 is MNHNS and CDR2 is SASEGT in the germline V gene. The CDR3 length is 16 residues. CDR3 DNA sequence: TGTGCCAGCAGTGAACTCGCGGGGGGGCCTTCCGGGGAGCTGTTTTTT. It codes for CASSELAGGPSGELFF.

CDR3: CASSLVPRSGEQFF. The CDR3 coding sequence is TGTGCCAGCAGCTTAGTCCCCCGGAGCGGGGAGCAGTTCTTC. The rearrangement uses TRBV11-2 and TRBJ2-1, with D possibly TRBD2 on 6 matching bases. Trimming cost V 1 base and J 10 bases, with 14 bases left between them. CDR1 SGHAT and CDR2 FQNNGV come from the germline V gene. CDR3 length: 14 residues.

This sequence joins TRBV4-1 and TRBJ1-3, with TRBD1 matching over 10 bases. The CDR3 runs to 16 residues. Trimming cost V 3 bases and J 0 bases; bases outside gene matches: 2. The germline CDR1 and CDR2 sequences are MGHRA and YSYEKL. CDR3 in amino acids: CASSHRDRGSGNTIYF. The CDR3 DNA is TGCGCCAGCAGCCACAGGGACAGGGGCTCTGGAAACACCATATATTTT.

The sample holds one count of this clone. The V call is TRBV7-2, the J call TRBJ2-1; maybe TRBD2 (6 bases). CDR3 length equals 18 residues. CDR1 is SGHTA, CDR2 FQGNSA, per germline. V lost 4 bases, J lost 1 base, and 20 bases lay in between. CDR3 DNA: TGTGCCAGCAGCTCCTCTCTTATGGGGAGGCCTTCCTACAATGAGCAGTTCTTC. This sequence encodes CASSSSLMGRPSYNEQFF.

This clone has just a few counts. In nucleotides, the CDR3 is TGTGCCAGCAGCGCCGGACAGGGGAACTATGGCTACACCTTC. It codes for CASSAGQGNYGYTF. The chain joins TRBV9 to TRBJ1-2; 9 bases are a match to TRBD1. Germline V gene data show CDR1 as SGDLS and CDR2 as YYNGEE. V trimming: 3 bases; J trimming: 2 bases; junction bases outside the gene matches: 2. CDR3 length: 14 amino acids.

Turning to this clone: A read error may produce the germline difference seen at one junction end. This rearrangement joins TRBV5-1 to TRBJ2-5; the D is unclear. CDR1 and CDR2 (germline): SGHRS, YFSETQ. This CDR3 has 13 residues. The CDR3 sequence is CASSPTPREAQYF. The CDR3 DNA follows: TGCGCCAGCAGCCCCACACCAAGAGAGGCCCAGTACTTC.

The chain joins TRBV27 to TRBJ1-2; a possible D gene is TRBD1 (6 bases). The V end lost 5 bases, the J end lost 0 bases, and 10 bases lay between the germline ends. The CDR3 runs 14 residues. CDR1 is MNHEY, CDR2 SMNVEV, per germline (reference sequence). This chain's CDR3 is CASSRGGANYGYTF. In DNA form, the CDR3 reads TGTGCCAGCAGTCGAGGGGGGGCTAACTATGGCTACACCTTC.

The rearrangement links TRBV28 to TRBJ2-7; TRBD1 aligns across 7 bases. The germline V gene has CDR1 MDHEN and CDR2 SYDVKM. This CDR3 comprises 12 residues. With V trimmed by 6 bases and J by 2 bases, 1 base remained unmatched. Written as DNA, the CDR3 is TGTGCCAGCAGACAGGGGACCTACGAGCAGTACTTC. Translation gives CASRQGTYEQYF.

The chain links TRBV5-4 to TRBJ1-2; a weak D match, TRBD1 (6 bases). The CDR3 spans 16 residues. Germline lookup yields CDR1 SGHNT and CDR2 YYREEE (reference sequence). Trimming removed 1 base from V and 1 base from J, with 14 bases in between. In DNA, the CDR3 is TGTGCCAGCAGCTTGTGGGCAGGGGATGGTAACTATGGCTACACCTTC. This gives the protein CASSLWAGDGNYGYTF.

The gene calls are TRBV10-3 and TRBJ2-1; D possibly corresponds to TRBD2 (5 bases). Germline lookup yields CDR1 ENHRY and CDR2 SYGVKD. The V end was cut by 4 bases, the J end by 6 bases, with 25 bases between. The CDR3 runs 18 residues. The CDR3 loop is CAISVTSSPGSLSNEQFF. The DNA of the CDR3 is TGTGCCATCAGTGTAACGTCAAGCCCTGGGAGCTTATCCAATGAGCAGTTCTTC.

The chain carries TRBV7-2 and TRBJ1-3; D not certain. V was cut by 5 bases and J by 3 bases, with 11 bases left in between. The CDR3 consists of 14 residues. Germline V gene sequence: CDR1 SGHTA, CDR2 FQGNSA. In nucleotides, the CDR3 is TGTGCCAGCAGCCCCTTGACAATTGGAAACACCATATATTTT. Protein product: CASSPLTIGNTIYF.